This T cell receptor (beta chain) comes out of a study of identical twins (dated by TCRdb to the mid-2010s). About the study as a whole: To test whether fetal clonotypes persist, the study used deep sequencing on TCR alpha and beta repertoires from monozygotic twins, unrelated adults of various ages, and cord blood. To rule out contamination, the twin experiments were replicated at different times with different library preparation protocols. The paper's findings and limits, for the study overall: Abundant cord blood beta clonotypes carried fewer insertions; young adult naive repertoires showed a weaker similar trend, while memory repertoires showed none. Because the same donors could not be followed over many years, the conclusions relied on cross-sectional statistical analysis. Invariant T cells such as MAIT and iNKT could partly confound zero-insertion analyses, although diverse VJ usage argued against such confounding for most clonotypes. In monozygotic twins, out-of-frame TCR alpha sharing was systematically underestimated by recombination models, although the models agreed with sharing between unrelated individuals. Compared with coincidental sharing between unrelated individuals, an excess of low generation-probability sequences was observed among out-of-frame TCR alpha sequences shared between twins. The excess sharing between twins in beta out-of-frame sequences was weaker because fewer shared sequences reduced the signal-to-noise ratio.

About this clonotype itself: Its binding antigen is unknown. Qualities for individual bases were not recorded, and no much larger clone is one base off.

The germline V gene encodes CDR1 ENHRY and CDR2 SYGVKD. From cysteine to phenylalanine, the CDR3 is 17 amino acids long. This entry keeps only the CDR3 DNA: 51 bases, framed from base 1. Trimming at the junction amounts to 3 bases on V and 5 bases on J, and the germline ends lie 20 bases apart. Library preparation used 5' RACE. Sequenced on an Illumina HiSeq 2000. A universal primer binding site was added through template switching, and the final cDNA carried a unique molecular identifier so that TCR cDNA molecules could be counted accurately. Specific primers in the conserved constant-segment region were used to synthesize first-strand cDNA for the TCR alpha and beta chains. To control for contamination, every cDNA library carried two barcodes: a SMART-Mk sample barcode plus Illumina barcodes. TruSeq adapter sequences, together with Illumina sample barcodes, were added in two successive PCR steps. The TCR alpha and beta cDNA libraries were sequenced on the Illumina HiSeq platform using custom primers. The authors' analysis ran thus. MiGEC processed the raw reads to extract unique molecular identifiers, while MiXCR was used to determine the CDR3 positions. For each individual, recombination models were inferred using an EM algorithm with the repgenHMM and IGoR tools. The tcR package in R was used for shared clonotype analysis, with sharing normalized by the product of cloneset sizes. To study raw recombination without the effects of thymic and clonal selection, out-of-frame nonproductive sequences were analyzed. In-frame beta chains were kept once TCRdb had trimmed the public reads at Q25 with fastp and called clones with MiXCR. A single entry per CDR3 protein holds the most common genes and DNA from its merged rows. These V and J calls derive from TCRdb rather than the authors' analysis. This sample gives hundreds of thousands of distinct CDR3 sequences in total; around 6% of them show up just once. 1.5% to 2% of the sample goes to the ten largest clones.

Every donor was a healthy Caucasian. Three unrelated non-twin adults were also sequenced: a male aged 18 to 30, a male aged 50 to 60 and a female aged 50 to 60. Using Miltenyi CD45RO+ enrichment and human naive T-cell isolation kits, memory (CD45RO+) and naive T cells were isolated from PBMC. The chain joins TRBV10-3 to TRBJ2-1, with TRBD2 perhaps the D gene, on 5 matching bases. The sequenced sample was naive T cells sorted from blood. According to the study, the label for this sample's cell subset or site signals: cells isolated with a human naive T-cell isolation kit. The receptor's source is a man aged 18 to 30 in good health. The DNA is as follows: TGTGCCATCAGTGATTGGGTTAGGCTCCGGCGGGACAATGAGCAGTTCTTC. Its coded protein is CAISDWVRLRRDNEQFF.